Listed below are T cell receptor beta chains from one sample, sequenced in a study of cytomegalovirus exposure and HLA in healthy donors. Measured with immunoSEQ multiplex PCR; TCRdb has only the in-frame clones, and not every one. Seen here are 90,000 to 140,000 clones, less than 80% observed once, and the top ten hold approximately 1.3%. Sequencing was done on a sample of PBMCs. The receptors derive from a man between 25 and 39 years old in good health and CMV-seronegative. The CDR3 runs from the conserved cysteine through the conserved F or W. The D gene is left open where the match is weak. Only part of the rows carry a size: once, few, many, or a class if the clone is expanded.

NA,NA,TRBV6-5,TRBJ2-7,TGTGCCAGCAGTAAGGGGACATGGAATGACGAGCAGTACTTC,CASSKGTWNDEQYF
NA,TRBD2,TRBV18,TRBJ2-5,TGTGCCAGCTCACAAGGACTAGCGGGGGGCCTTCGACAAGAGACCCAGTACTTC,CASSQGLAGGLRQETQYF
NA,NA,TRBV10-2,TRBJ1-4,TGCGCCAGCAGACCAACAGGAAAGAATGAAAAACTGTTTTTT,CASRPTGKNEKLFF
NA,TRBD1,TRBV11-2,TRBJ1-6,TGTGCCAGCAGCCTAACCGACAGGGGAAGATATAATTCACCCCTCCACTTT,CASSLTDRGRYNSPLHF
NA,TRBD2,TRBV6-4,TRBJ2-2,TGTGCCAGCCGGACTAGCGGGAACACCGGGGAGCTGTTTTTT,CASRTSGNTGELFF
once,NA,TRBV4-1,TRBJ1-6,TGCGCCAGCAGCCATATAAGCAAACCACCCCTCCACTTT,CASSHISKPPLHF
NA,TRBD2,TRBV10-1,TRBJ2-3,TGCGCCAGCAGCCCCTCTGGGCGGGGGACAGATACGCAGTATTTT,CASSPSGRGTDTQYF
NA,NA,TRBV19,TRBJ1-2,TGTGCCAGTAGTATAGACGGCAGGGGTTATGGCTACACCTTC,CASSIDGRGYGYTF
NA,TRBD1,TRBV5-8,TRBJ1-1,TGTGCCAGCAGCTACCAGACAGGGGAGGTGGGCACTGAAGCTTTCTTT,CASSYQTGEVGTEAFF
NA,NA,TRBV27,TRBJ1-1,TGTGCCAGCAGTTTAGACAGGTTCTCCAAAATCGAGGCTTTCTTT,CASSLDRFSKIEAFF
once,NA,TRBV11-2,TRBJ2-1,TGTGCCAGCAGCTTAGAGGACAGCAACAATGAGCAGTTCTTC,CASSLEDSNNEQFF
NA,NA,TRBV15,TRBJ1-2,TGTGCCACCAGCTCAGAGGTGTCACACTATGGCTACACCTTC,CATSSEVSHYGYTF
few,TRBD1,TRBV25-1,TRBJ1-5,TGTGCCAGCAGCGGGACAGGGGGCAATCAGCCCCAGCATTTT,CASSGTGGNQPQHF
NA,TRBD1,TRBV18,TRBJ1-5,TGTGCCAGCTCACCAGGGACAGGCAATCAGCCCCAGCATTTT,CASSPGTGNQPQHF
NA,NA,TRBV7-8,TRBJ2-5,TGTGCCAGCAGCTTTCCTGAAGGGGGAGAGACCCAGTACTTC,CASSFPEGGETQYF
NA,TRBD2,TRBV5-1,TRBJ2-1,TGCGCCAGCAGCTTGGCTAGCGGGAGGGCCAAGTGGTACAATGAGCAGTTCTTC,CASSLASGRAKWYNEQFF
NA,NA,TRBV5-4,TRBJ2-3,TGTGCCAGCAGCCTGACAGATACGCAGTATTTT,CASSLTDTQYF
NA,TRBD1,TRBV4-3,TRBJ2-7,TGCGCCAGCAGCCAAAGGGCAGCGGGACAGGGGTTGTACGAGCAGTACTTC,CASSQRAAGQGLYEQYF
once,NA,TRBV29-1,TRBJ2-2,TGCAGCGTTGAACTAGCAGCCACCGGGGAGCTGTTTTTT,CSVELAATGELFF